This TCR beta chain originates from a study of early T cells in non-severe SARS-CoV-2 infection. Whole-study context: Bulk RNA taken from unsorted whole blood was sequenced, leaving chains unpaired.

The study, taken as a whole, reports: A preference for anti-spike CD8 responses marked VDJdb matching, which missed private and CD4 specificities.

V shed 6 bases and J 8 bases; nucleotides not matched to a gene: 3. The CDR3 contains 11 residues. Germline V gene lookup returns CDR1 MDHEN and CDR2 SYDVKM. Turning to this clonotype: Its antigen is not known.

In the library, individual cDNA molecules carried attached unique molecular identifiers. TCRdb reanalysed the 5' RACE reads using MiXCR and keeps one entry per CDR3 protein. The sample has fewer than 85,000 distinct CDR3 sequences, roughly a sixth seen once; the top ten hold about 2.6%. The sequencing sample was made of whole blood. The V and J genes are TRBV28 and TRBJ1-2, with 7 positions matching TRBD1. The receptor comes from an adult who was a healthcare worker with PCR-confirmed SARS-CoV-2 infection or an uninfected control (not recorded which). CDR3 sequence: CASRTGSGYTF. The CDR3 DNA reads as TGTGCCAGCAGGACAGGGTCCGGCTACACCTTC.